The sequence of this T cell receptor (beta chain) was determined in a study of shared clonotypes between healthy human individuals. As defined, naive CD8 cells were CD45RO-negative and positively selected for CCR7, with terminally differentiated effector memory CD45RA+ cells excluded. Recent vaccinations or acute infections were absent in the healthy HIV-negative adult donors. Caucasian adults residing in Nashville, Tennessee made up all the donors. With respect to this clone: Its antigen is undetermined.

Assay: immunoSEQ multiplex PCR; the TCRdb copy retains only in-frame clones and omits some. The table has about 610,000 clones, around 96% seen once. Germline V gene sequence: CDR1 LNHDA, CDR2 SQIVND (reference sequence). The CDR3 contains 15 residues. Whole-study results and caveats: It was only blood that was sampled, and tissue repertoires likely differ.

The chain carries TRBV19 and TRBJ2-5, with D possibly being TRBD2 (6 bases). The J call could be wrong; TRBJ2-7 is a better fit for the DNA end. The sequencing sample was made of naive CD8+ T cells sorted from blood. The source of this sequence is a woman aged 30 to 39 in good health. DNA for the CDR3: TGTGCCAGTAGTATAGCTACAGGAGGGTCCTACGAGCAGTACTTC. It codes for CASSIATGGSYEQYF.